The 6 T cell receptor beta chains reported below all come from one sample, sequenced in a study of blood T cell repertoires in COVID-19. The method was immunoSEQ multiplex PCR; TCRdb's version includes in-frame clones alone and lacks a portion of them. The sample holds tens of thousands of clones, about 91% seen once. Input material: peripheral blood. These TCRs come from a woman in her 70s with active COVID-19.

The chain employs TRBV6-2 or TRBV6-3 and TRBJ1-1, with D possibly being TRBD1 (5 bases). CDR1 is MNHEY and CDR2 is SVGEGT in the germline V gene. The CDR3 is 14 residues long. Deletions cut 5 bases from V and 1 base from J, with 11 bases between. CDR3 sequence reads: CASSGITGNTEAFF. For the CDR3, the DNA is TGTGCCAGCAGTGGAATTACAGGGAACACTGAAGCTTTCTTT.

This clone was detected only a few times. This rearrangement joins TRBV6-6 to TRBJ1-5, with D possibly TRBD1 on 6 matching bases. The CDR3 has 13 residues. CDR1 and CDR2 from the germline V gene are MNHNY and SVGAGI (reference sequence). Trimming shortened V by 6 bases and J by 6 bases, and 12 bases separated the two germline ends. The DNA for the CDR3 is TGTGCCAGCAGAGGTCAGGGGACTCAGCCCCAGCATTTT. It yields the protein CASRGQGTQPQHF.

CDR3 residues: CASSLGSSYNEQFF. DNA for the CDR3: TGCGCCAGCAGCCTAGGAAGCTCCTACAATGAGCAGTTCTTC. The chain combines TRBV5-1 with TRBJ2-1; no reliable D call. The V gene lost 4 bases and the J gene lost 0 bases, with 8 bases spanning the gap. This CDR3 spans 14 amino acids. Germline V gene sequence: CDR1 SGHRS, CDR2 YFSETQ.

The genes are TRBV2 and TRBJ1-1; the D gene is possibly TRBD1 (6 bases). V lost 4 bases and J 1 base, leaving 13 bases between the germline ends. Germline CDR1 and CDR2: SNHLY and FYNNEI. The CDR3 is 15 residues long. The CDR3 is CASSAPGTRNTEAFF. DNA for the CDR3: TGTGCCAGCAGTGCCCCCGGGACAAGGAACACTGAAGCTTTCTTT.

The chain uses TRBV5-1 and TRBJ2-3; 11 bases line up with TRBD2. The CDR3 has 15 residues. CDR1 is SGHRS, CDR2 YFSETQ, per germline. After removal of 4 bases from V and 5 bases from J, the junction contained 6 bases not matched to a gene. The CDR3 sequence: CASSTTSGGRDTQYF. CDR3 coding DNA: TGCGCCAGCAGCACTACTAGCGGGGGCAGAGATACGCAGTATTTT.

J is TRBJ1-3 and V is TRBV7-9; a weak D match, TRBD1 (5 bases). V was cut by 2 bases and J by 1 base, with 9 bases left in between. Germline CDR1 is SEHNR and CDR2 is FQNEAQ (reference sequence). The CDR3 length is 15 residues. In DNA form, the CDR3 reads TGTGCCAGCAGCTTACGCGGGGGTTCTGGAAACACCATATATTTT. Amino acids: CASSLRGGSGNTIYF.